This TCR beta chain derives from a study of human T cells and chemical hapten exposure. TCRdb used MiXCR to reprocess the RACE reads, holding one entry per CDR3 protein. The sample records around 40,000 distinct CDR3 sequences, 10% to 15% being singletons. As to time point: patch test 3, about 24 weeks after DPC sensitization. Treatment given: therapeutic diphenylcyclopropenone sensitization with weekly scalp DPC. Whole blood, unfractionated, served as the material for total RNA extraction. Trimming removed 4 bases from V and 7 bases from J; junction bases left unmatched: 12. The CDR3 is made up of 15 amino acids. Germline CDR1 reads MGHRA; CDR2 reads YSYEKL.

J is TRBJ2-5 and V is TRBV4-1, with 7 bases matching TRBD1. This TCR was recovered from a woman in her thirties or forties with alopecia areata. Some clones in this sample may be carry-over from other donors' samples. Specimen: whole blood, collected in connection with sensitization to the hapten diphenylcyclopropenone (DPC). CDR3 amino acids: CASSRTGQRVRTQYF. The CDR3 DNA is TGCGCCAGCAGCCGGACGGGACAGAGAGTTCGGACCCAGTACTTC.